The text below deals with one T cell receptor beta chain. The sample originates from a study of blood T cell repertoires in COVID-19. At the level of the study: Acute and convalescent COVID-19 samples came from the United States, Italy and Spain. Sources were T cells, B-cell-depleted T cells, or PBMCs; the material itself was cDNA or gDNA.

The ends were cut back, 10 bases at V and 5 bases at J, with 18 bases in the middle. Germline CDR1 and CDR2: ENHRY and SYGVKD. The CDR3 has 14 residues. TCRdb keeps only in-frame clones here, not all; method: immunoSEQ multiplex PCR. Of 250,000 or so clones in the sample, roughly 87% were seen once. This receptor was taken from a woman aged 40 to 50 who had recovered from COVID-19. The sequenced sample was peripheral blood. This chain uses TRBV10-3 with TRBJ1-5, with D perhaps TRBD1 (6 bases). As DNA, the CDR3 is TGTGCCACCGGGTCAGGGGATGGGGATCAGCCCCAGCATTTT. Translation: CATGSGDGDQPQHF.